This T cell receptor beta chain stems from a study of T-cell memory formation after mild COVID-19. Study information: TCR clusters largely stayed donor specific.

This clonotype was observed a handful of times. Antigen: not known. Libraries for TCRalpha and TCRbeta carried sample barcodes and unique molecular identifiers via 5'RACE. TCRdb reprocessed the 5' RACE reads with MiXCR, giving one entry per CDR3 protein. The repertoire includes roughly 550,000 distinct CDR3 sequences, around 21% of them detected once, and approximately 12% sits in the top ten. The study's findings and limits: Contracting clones localized mainly to CM and EM when CD4+ and mainly to EMRA when CD8+. Memory sampled before infection contained some responding clones, suggesting cross-reactive memory joined.

The receptor comes from an adult woman who had mild COVID-19 (a few samples of this study predate the infection). Cell type and time point are not known. Sequencing input: PBMCs or a T cell subset sorted from them (not recorded which).

CDR3 DNA sequence: TGTGCCAGTACCCTCGGACAGGCCAATGAGCAGTTCTTC. As protein: CASTLGQANEQFF. The chain couples TRBV19 to TRBJ2-1, with 7 bases identical to TRBD1. V lost 7 bases and J lost 6; bases outside the gene matches: 6. The V gene's germline CDR1 is LNHDA and CDR2 SQIVND (reference sequence). CDR3 size: 13 residues.